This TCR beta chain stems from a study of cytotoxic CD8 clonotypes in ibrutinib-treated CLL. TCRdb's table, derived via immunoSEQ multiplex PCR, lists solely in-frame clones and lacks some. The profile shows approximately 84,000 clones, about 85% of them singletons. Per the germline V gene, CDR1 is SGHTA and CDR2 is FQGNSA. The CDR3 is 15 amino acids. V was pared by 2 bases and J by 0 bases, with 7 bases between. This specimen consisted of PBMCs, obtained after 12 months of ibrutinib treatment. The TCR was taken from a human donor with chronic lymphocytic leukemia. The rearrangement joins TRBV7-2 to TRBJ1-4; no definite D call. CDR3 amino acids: CASSLLSATNEKLFF. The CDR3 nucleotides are TGTGCCAGCAGCTTATTGTCGGCAACTAATGAAAAACTGTTTTTT. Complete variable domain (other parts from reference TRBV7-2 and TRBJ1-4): GAGVSQSPSNKVTEKGKDVELRCDPISGHTALYWYRQSLGQGLEFLIYFQGNSAPDKSGLPSDRFSAERTGGSVSTLTIQRTQQEDSAVYLCASSLLSATNEKLFFGSGTQLSVL.